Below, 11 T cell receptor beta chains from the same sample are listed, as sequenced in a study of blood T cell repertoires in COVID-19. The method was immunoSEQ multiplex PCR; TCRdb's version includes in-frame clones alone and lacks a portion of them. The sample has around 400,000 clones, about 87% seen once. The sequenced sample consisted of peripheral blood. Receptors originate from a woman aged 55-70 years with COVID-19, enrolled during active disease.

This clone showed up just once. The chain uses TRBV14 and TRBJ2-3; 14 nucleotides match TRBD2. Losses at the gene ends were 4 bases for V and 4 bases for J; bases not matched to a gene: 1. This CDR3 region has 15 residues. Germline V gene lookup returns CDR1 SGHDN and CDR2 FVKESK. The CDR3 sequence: CASSRLAGGSDTQYF. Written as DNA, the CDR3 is TGTGCCAGCAGCCGACTAGCGGGGGGGTCAGATACGCAGTATTTT.

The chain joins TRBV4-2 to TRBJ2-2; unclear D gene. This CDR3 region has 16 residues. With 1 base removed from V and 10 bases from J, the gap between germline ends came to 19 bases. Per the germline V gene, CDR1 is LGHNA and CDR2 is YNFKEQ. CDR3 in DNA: TGTGCCAGCAGCCAAGGTCGGTCTATAGCATTGACGGAGCTGTTTTTT. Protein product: CASSQGRSIALTELFF.

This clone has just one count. CDR3 sequence: CASSVVSGDTQYF. DNA of the CDR3: TGTGCCAGCAGCGTAGTGTCGGGGGATACGCAGTATTTT. The chain couples TRBV9 to TRBJ2-3; D is perhaps TRBD2 (5 bases). Germline CDR1 SGDLS, CDR2 YYNGEE. The CDR3 consists of 13 residues. Trimming shortened V by 0 bases and J by 6 bases, and 8 bases separated the two germline ends.

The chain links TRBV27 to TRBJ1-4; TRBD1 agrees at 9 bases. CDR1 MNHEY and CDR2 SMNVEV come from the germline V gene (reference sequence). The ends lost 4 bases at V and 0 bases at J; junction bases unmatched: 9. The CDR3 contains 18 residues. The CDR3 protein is CASSSGTGNFATNEKLFF. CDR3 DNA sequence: TGTGCCAGCAGTTCCGGGACAGGGAATTTTGCAACTAATGAAAAACTGTTTTTT.

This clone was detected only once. CDR3: CAIRGQISSNQPQHF. In DNA form, the CDR3 reads TGTGCCATCAGGGGACAGATCAGTAGCAATCAGCCCCAGCATTTT. The chain employs TRBV10-3 and TRBJ1-5, with 7 bases that match TRBD1. The germline gives CDR1 ENHRY, CDR2 SYGVKD. V lost 6 bases, J lost 0 bases, and 5 bases stayed unmatched. The CDR3 covers 15 residues.

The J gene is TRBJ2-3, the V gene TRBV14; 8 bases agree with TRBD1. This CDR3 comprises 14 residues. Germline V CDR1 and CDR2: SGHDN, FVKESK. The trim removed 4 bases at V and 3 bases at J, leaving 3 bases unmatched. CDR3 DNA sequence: TGTGCCAGCAGCCGTCGGACAGGGACAGATACGCAGTATTTT. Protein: CASSRRTGTDTQYF. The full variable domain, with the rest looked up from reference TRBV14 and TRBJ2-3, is EAGVTQFPSHSVIEKGQTVTLRCDPISGHDNLYWYRRVMGKEIKFLLHFVKESKQDESGMPNNRFLAERTGGTYSTLKVQPAELEDSGVYFCASSRRTGTDTQYFGPGTRLTVL.

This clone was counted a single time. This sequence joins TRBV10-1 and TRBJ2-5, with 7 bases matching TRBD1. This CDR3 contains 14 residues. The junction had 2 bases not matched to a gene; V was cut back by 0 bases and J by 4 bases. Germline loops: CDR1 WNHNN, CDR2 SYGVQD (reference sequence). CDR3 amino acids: CASSESTGLETQYF. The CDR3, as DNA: TGCGCCAGCAGTGAGTCGACAGGGCTAGAGACCCAGTACTTC.

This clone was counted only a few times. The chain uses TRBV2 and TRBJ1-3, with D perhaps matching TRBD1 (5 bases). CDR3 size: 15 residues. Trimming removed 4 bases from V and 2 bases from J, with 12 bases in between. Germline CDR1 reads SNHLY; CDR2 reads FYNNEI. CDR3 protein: CASSGSGGAGNTIYF. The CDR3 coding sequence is TGTGCCAGCAGTGGTTCCGGGGGTGCTGGAAACACCATATATTTT.

The CDR3 region is CATQGATYNEQFF. In nucleotides, the CDR3 is TGTGCCACACAGGGGGCGACCTACAATGAGCAGTTCTTC. The chain is built from TRBV19 and TRBJ2-1; the match to TRBD1 covers 9 bases. The germline V gene has CDR1 LNHDA and CDR2 SQIVND (reference sequence). J lost 2 bases, V lost 10 bases, and 3 bases had no gene match. This CDR3 is built from 13 residues.

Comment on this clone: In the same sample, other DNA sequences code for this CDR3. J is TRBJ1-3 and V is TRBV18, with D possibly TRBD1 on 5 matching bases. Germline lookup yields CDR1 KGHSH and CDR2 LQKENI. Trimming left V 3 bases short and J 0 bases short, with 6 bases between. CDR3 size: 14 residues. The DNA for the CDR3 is TGTGCCAGCTCACCGACAGACTCTGGAAACACCATATATTTT. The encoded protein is CASSPTDSGNTIYF.

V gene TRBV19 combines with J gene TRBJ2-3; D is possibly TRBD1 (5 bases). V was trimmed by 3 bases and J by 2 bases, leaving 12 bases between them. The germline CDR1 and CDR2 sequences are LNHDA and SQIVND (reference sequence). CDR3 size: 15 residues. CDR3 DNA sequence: TGTGCCAGTAGTATGGGGCAGGCTTCCACAGATACGCAGTATTTT. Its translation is CASSMGQASTDTQYF. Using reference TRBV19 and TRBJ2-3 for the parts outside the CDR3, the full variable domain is DGGITQSPKYLFRKEGQNVTLSCEQNLNHDAMYWYRQDPGQGLRLIYYSQIVNDFQKGDIAEGYSVSREKKESFPLTVTSAQKNPTAFYLCASSMGQASTDTQYFGPGTRLTVL.